In this sample, the clone carrying this TCR beta chain turned up many times. The V gene end was trimmed by 1 base and the J gene end by 2 bases; junction bases not matched to a gene: 3. This CDR3 spans 15 amino acids. CDR1 and CDR2 (germline): SGHTA, FQGNSA. The data belong to a study of blood T cells in healthy people across ages. A second PCR of roughly 6 to 12 cycles used a sample-barcoded 5' primer and a J-beta primer mix. One entry per CDR3 protein results from TCRdb running MiXCR on the 5' RACE reads. The sample lists about 1.6 million distinct CDR3 sequences, 34% occurring once. The gene calls are TRBV7-2 and TRBJ2-3; the match to TRBD2 covers 7 bases. Sequencing input: blood. The source is a woman in her twenties or thirties in good health. CDR3 sequence: CASSLGSGDTDTQYF. CDR3 in DNA: TGTGCCAGCAGCTTAGGGAGCGGGGACACAGATACGCAGTATTTT.